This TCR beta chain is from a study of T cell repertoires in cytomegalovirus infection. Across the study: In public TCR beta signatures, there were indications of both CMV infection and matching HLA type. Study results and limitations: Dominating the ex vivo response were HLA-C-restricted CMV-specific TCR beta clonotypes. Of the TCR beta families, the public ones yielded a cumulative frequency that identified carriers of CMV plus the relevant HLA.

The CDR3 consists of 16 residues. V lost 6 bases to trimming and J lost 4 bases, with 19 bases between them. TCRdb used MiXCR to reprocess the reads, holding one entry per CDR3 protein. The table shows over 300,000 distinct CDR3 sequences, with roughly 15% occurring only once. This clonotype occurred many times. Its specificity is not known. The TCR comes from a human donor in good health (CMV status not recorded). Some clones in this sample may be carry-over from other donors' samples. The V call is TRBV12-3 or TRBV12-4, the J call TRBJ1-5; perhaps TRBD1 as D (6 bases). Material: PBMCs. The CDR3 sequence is CASSPQGQLLNQPQHF. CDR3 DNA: TGTGCCAGCAGCCCACAGGGTCAGTTACTAAATCAGCCCCAGCATTTT.